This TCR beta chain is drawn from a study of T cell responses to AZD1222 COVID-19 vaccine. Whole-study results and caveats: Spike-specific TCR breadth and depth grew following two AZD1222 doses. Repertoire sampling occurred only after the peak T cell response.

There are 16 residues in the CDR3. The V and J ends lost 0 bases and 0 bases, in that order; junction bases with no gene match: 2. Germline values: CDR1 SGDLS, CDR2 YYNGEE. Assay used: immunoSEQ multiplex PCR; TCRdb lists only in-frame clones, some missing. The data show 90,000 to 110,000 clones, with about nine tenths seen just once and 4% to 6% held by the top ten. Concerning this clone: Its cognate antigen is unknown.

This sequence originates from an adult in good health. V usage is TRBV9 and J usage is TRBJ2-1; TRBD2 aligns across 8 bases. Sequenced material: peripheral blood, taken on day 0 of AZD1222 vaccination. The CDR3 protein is CASSVVAGGSYNEQFF. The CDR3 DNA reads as TGTGCCAGCAGCGTAGTTGCGGGAGGCTCCTACAATGAGCAGTTCTTC.